What follows are 7 T cell receptor beta chains derived from one specimen sequenced in a study of response to subunit inactivated influenza vaccine. TCRdb re-analysed the RT-PCR reads in MiXCR, keeping a single row per CDR3 protein. Of 560,000 or so distinct CDR3 sequences listed, less than 10% are singletons. This specimen was PBMCs from blood, taken around 25 months after vaccination. Receptor source: a man between 50 and 75 years old who received an inactivated influenza vaccine.

This clonotype was counted ten times or more. The chain joins TRBV20-1 to TRBJ2-5, with 8 bases that match TRBD1. V trimming: 6 bases; J trimming: 5 bases; junction bases outside the gene matches: 5. Germline-derived CDR1 and CDR2 are DFQATT and SNEGSKA (reference sequence). This CDR3 has 12 amino acids. DNA for the CDR3: TGCAGTGCCCGGACAGGGCTGGAGACCCAGTACTTC. It codes for CSARTGLETQYF.

The sample holds a few counts of this clonotype. The chain has TRBV20-1 and TRBJ2-1; D might be TRBD2 (5 bases). The germline CDR1 and CDR2 sequences are DFQATT and SNEGSKA (reference sequence). V lost 4 bases, J lost 9 bases, and 22 bases lay in between. This CDR3 comprises 15 residues. As DNA, the CDR3 is TGCAGTGCTATACAATCCCAAAAAGGAAGCGGTGAGCAGTTCTTC. Translating gives CSAIQSQKGSGEQFF.

There are a few counts of this clonotype. This sequence joins TRBV29-1 and TRBJ2-2, with TRBD1 matching over 8 bases. After removal of 7 bases from V and 3 bases from J, the junction contained 10 bases not matched to a gene. The germline CDR1 and CDR2 sequences are SQVTM and ANQGSEA. There are 15 residues in the CDR3. The chain's CDR3 is CSDRQGRGYTGELFF. CDR3 in DNA: TGCAGCGACAGACAGGGGCGCGGATACACCGGGGAGCTGTTTTTT.

This clonotype was detected ten times or more. This chain links TRBV10-3 with TRBJ2-7; 8 positions agree with TRBD2. This CDR3 is 15 amino acids long. Trimming cost V 2 bases and J 4 bases; bases outside gene matches: 7. CDR1 is ENHRY and CDR2 is SYGVKD in the germline V gene. CDR3 sequence: CAISEIKRGRYEQYF. CDR3 coding DNA: TGTGCCATCAGTGAGATAAAGCGGGGGAGATACGAGCAGTACTTC.

This clonotype was counted many times. V usage is TRBV7-9 and J usage is TRBJ2-1; D is uncertain. The CDR3 has 12 amino acids. V was shortened by 1 base and J by 6 bases, with 4 bases between the two germline ends. CDR1 is SEHNR, CDR2 FQNEAQ, per germline (reference sequence). The CDR3 region has the DNA TGTGCCAGCAGCTTAGGAGTCAATGAGCAGTTCTTC. Residues: CASSLGVNEQFF.

This rearrangement joins TRBV20-1 to TRBJ2-5, with TRBD1 matching 8 bases. In germline, CDR1 is DFQATT, CDR2 SNEGSKA (reference sequence). CDR3 size: 14 residues. V lost 5 bases, J lost 6 bases, and 11 bases stayed unmatched. CDR3 in amino acids: CSADWTGQGKTQYF. CDR3 nucleotide sequence: TGCAGTGCTGATTGGACAGGGCAGGGAAAGACCCAGTACTTC.

The chain carries TRBV6-1 and TRBJ2-7; 7 positions match TRBD1. Germline CDR1 is MNHNS and CDR2 is SASEGT. J gave up 1 base and V 6 bases, and 12 bases lay outside the gene matches. The CDR3 spans 16 residues. Here the CDR3 reads CASRAGRGRTSYEQYF. CDR3 sequence (DNA): TGTGCCAGCAGGGCGGGTAGGGGGCGAACTTCCTACGAGCAGTACTTC.